The 6 T cell receptor beta chains presented below share a single source sample, sequenced in a study of CD8+ T cells in alopecia areata. Sequencing templates came from extracted RNA that was reverse transcribed into cDNA. Profiled with immunoSEQ multiplex PCR; TCRdb holds only in-frame clones, not every one. The sample lists roughly 220,000 clones; 66% were seen once. The treatment denotes: oral pan-JAK inhibitor, 5-10 mg twice daily. The material sequenced was CD4+ T cells sorted from blood, taken around week 44, from a patient treated with tofacitinib. These receptors originate from a human donor with alopecia areata.

This clone was counted once. In nucleotides, the CDR3 is TGTGCCTGGAGTATCCGGGACAGGGGGCGTCAGCCCCAGCATTTT. Its protein product is CAWSIRDRGRQPQHF. The chain joins TRBV30 to TRBJ1-5; 12 bases are shared with TRBD1. Germline CDR1 and CDR2: GTSNPN and SVGIG (reference sequence). Unmatched junction bases numbered 5, after V lost 2 bases and J lost 6 bases. This CDR3 comprises 15 residues.

This chain links TRBV29-1 with TRBJ2-3; no firm D call. V lost 7 bases to trimming and J lost 1 base, with 12 bases between them. Germline V lookup: CDR1 SQVTM, CDR2 ANQGSEA. The CDR3 length is 13 residues. This CDR3 is CSARPAGTDTQYF. The CDR3 region has the DNA TGCAGCGCAAGACCCGCTGGCACAGATACGCAGTATTTT.

The chain carries TRBV6-5 and TRBJ2-3; maybe TRBD2 (5 bases). The CDR3 consists of 15 residues. V lost 6 bases, J lost 3 bases, and 16 bases lay in between. Looked up from germline, CDR1 is MNHEY and CDR2 is SVGAGI. The CDR3 spells CASRLRGPGTDTQYF. DNA for the CDR3: TGTGCCAGCAGACTACGAGGTCCGGGGACAGATACGCAGTATTTT.

A few counts support this clone. The DNA for the CDR3 is TGTGCCAGCAGCCCGGGGGGGAACACTGAAGCTTTCTTT. This sequence encodes CASSPGGNTEAFF. The V call is TRBV7-2, the J call TRBJ1-1; perhaps TRBD1 as D (5 bases). With 5 bases removed from V and 1 base from J, the gap between germline ends came to 8 bases. This CDR3 spans 13 amino acids. CDR1 SGHTA and CDR2 FQGNSA come from the germline V gene. The variable domain in full, completed from reference TRBV7-2 and TRBJ1-1, reads GAGVSQSPSNKVTEKGKDVELRCDPISGHTALYWYRQSLGQGLEFLIYFQGNSAPDKSGLPSDRFSAERTGGSVSTLTIQRTQQEDSAVYLCASSPGGNTEAFFGQGTRLTVV.

The V and J genes are TRBV6-5 and TRBJ2-3; weak D call: TRBD1 (6 bases). CDR1 is MNHEY, CDR2 SVGAGI, per germline. With 3 bases removed from V and 6 bases from J, the gap between germline ends came to 10 bases. The CDR3 is made up of 13 amino acids. CDR3 bases: TGTGCCAGCAGTTATTACAGGGCGGATACGCAGTATTTT. It encodes CASSYYRADTQYF.

This chain connects TRBV29-1 to TRBJ2-2, with D unclear. The CDR3 runs to 10 residues. The V gene lost 4 bases and the J gene lost 4 bases, with 1 base spanning the gap. From germline, CDR1 is SQVTM and CDR2 ANQGSEA. The CDR3 protein is CSVGTGELFF. CDR3 nucleotide sequence: TGCAGCGTTGGCACCGGGGAGCTGTTTTTT.